This T cell receptor (beta chain) was observed in a study of CD8+ T cells in alopecia areata. Extraction of RNA preceded its reverse transcription into cDNA, which served as the sequencing template. The data were produced by immunoSEQ multiplex PCR, yet TCRdb's version contains in-frame clones alone and is incomplete. The sample shows around 100,000 clones, around 50% of them seen only once. The treatment was: oral pan-JAK inhibitor, 5-10 mg twice daily. CDR1 SGDLS and CDR2 YYNGEE come from the germline V gene. This CDR3 comprises 16 residues. V lost 3 bases and J 2 bases, leaving 16 bases between the germline ends.

J is TRBJ2-3 and V is TRBV9, with D perhaps matching TRBD1 or TRBD2 (5 bases each). The sample consisted of CD8+ T cells sorted from blood, taken at week 24, from a patient treated with tofacitinib. The TCR comes from a human donor with alopecia areata. The DNA of the CDR3 is TGTGCCAGCAGCGCTTACCCGGGACCGTTCACAGATACGCAGTATTTT. Protein: CASSAYPGPFTDTQYF.